Listed below are T cell receptor beta chains from one sample, sequenced in a study of T cells in localized non-small cell lung cancer. Libraries were prepared by immunoSEQ multiplex PCR; TCRdb keeps only in-frame clonotypes and omits some of them. Counted here are approximately 5,400 clones, 75% to 90% occurring once; the ten biggest clones make up over 8.5%. Here the sequenced sample was PBMCs, taken before any cancer treatment. Receptor source: a woman aged 40 to 75 with stage II lung adenocarcinoma. Both conserved end residues are part of each CDR3. A D gene is named only where the DNA matches it firmly. Where a row states a size, it is once, few, many or the class of an expanded clone; other rows omit it.

length: 12; D: NA; J: TRBJ1-5; size: few; V: TRBV19; DNA: TGTGCCAGTAGTCTTTCCCGGGACTCCCAGCATTTT; CDR3: CASSLSRDSQHF
length: 16; D: NA; J: TRBJ1-1; size: NA; V: TRBV9; DNA: TGTGCCAGCAGCGTAGAAGCTGGGGCAGAGAACACTGAAGCTTTCTTT; CDR3: CASSVEAGAENTEAFF
length: 15; D: TRBD1; J: TRBJ2-6; size: once; V: TRBV6-1; DNA: TGTGCCAGCAGTGAACAGGGGGCTGGGGCCAACGTCCTGACTTTC; CDR3: CASSEQGAGANVLTF
length: 15; D: NA; J: TRBJ1-6; size: NA; V: TRBV9; DNA: TGTGCCAGCAGCGTAGGGGGCTCCCTCAGCTCACCCCTCCACTTT; CDR3: CASSVGGSLSSPLHF
length: 14; D: TRBD1; J: TRBJ1-5; size: few; V: TRBV5-8; DNA: TGTGCCAGCAGTCGGGGACAGGGAGGTACGCCCCAGCATTTT; CDR3: CASSRGQGGTPQHF
length: 18; D: TRBD2; J: TRBJ2-5; size: few; V: TRBV19; DNA: TGTGCCAGTAGTCCCGGGACTAGCGGGAGAGGGCGAGTGGAGACCCAGTACTTC; CDR3: CASSPGTSGRGRVETQYF
length: 16; D: TRBD1; J: TRBJ2-3; size: NA; V: TRBV11-3; DNA: TGTGCCAGCAGCTTTACCGGGACAGGGGGCTTAGATACGCAGTATTTT; CDR3: CASSFTGTGGLDTQYF
length: 15; D: NA; J: TRBJ1-5; size: NA; V: TRBV11-2; DNA: TGTGCCAGCAGCTTTACCTCGGATAGCAATCAGCCCCAGCATTTT; CDR3: CASSFTSDSNQPQHF
length: 12; D: NA; J: TRBJ2-7; size: NA; V: TRBV7-9; DNA: TGTGCCAGCAGCCCCGACTTTAACGAGCAGTACTTC; CDR3: CASSPDFNEQYF
length: 15; D: NA; J: TRBJ1-4; size: NA; V: TRBV15; DNA: TGTGCCACCAGCAGAGAAGGAGGAACTAATGAAAAACTGTTTTTT; CDR3: CATSREGGTNEKLFF
length: 11; D: NA; J: TRBJ2-1; size: NA; V: TRBV7-2; DNA: TGTGCCAGCAGCTTAATGCGGGAGCAGTTCTTC; CDR3: CASSLMREQFF
length: 14; D: NA; J: TRBJ1-2; size: NA; V: TRBV9; DNA: TGTGCCAGCAGCGCTTCCTCGGGGTTGGGAGGCTACACCTTC; CDR3: CASSASSGLGGYTF
length: 12; D: TRBD1; J: TRBJ2-5; size: NA; V: TRBV28; DNA: TGTGCCAGTCGGACAGGGGGAGAGACCCAGTACTTC; CDR3: CASRTGGETQYF
length: 12; D: TRBD1; J: TRBJ2-5; size: few; V: TRBV6-4; DNA: TGTGCCGGCGACAGGGTATCAGAGACCCAGTACTTC; CDR3: CAGDRVSETQYF
length: 15; D: NA; J: TRBJ2-7; size: NA; V: TRBV9; DNA: TGTGCCAGCAGCGTAGGGGGTCAGCTTACCTACGAGCAGTACTTC; CDR3: CASSVGGQLTYEQYF
length: 12; D: NA; J: TRBJ2-1; size: NA; V: TRBV6-6; DNA: TGTGCCAGCAGTTACGATCACAATGAGCAGTTCTTC; CDR3: CASSYDHNEQFF
length: 12; D: NA; J: TRBJ2-7; size: NA; V: TRBV5-1; DNA: TGCGCCAGCAGCTTAAGCGGCTACGAGCAGTACTTC; CDR3: CASSLSGYEQYF
length: 15; D: NA; J: TRBJ2-3; size: NA; V: TRBV5-5; DNA: TGTGCCAGCAGCTTTAGTACTTCCCTAGGGGATACGCAGTATTTT; CDR3: CASSFSTSLGDTQYF
length: 15; D: NA; J: TRBJ2-6; size: NA; V: TRBV27; DNA: TGTGCCAGCAGCTTGAGGCCCTCTGGGGCCAACGTCCTGACTTTC; CDR3: CASSLRPSGANVLTF
length: 19; D: TRBD2; J: TRBJ2-1; size: NA; V: TRBV11-2; DNA: TGTGCCAGCAGCTTAGGGAGGACTAGCGGGGGCTCCTCCTACAATGAGCAGTTCTTC; CDR3: CASSLGRTSGGSSYNEQFF
length: 15; D: TRBD1; J: TRBJ1-4; size: NA; V: TRBV9; DNA: TGTGCCAGCAGCGTACAGGGGGTGGCTAATGAAAAACTGTTTTTT; CDR3: CASSVQGVANEKLFF
length: 14; D: NA; J: TRBJ1-1; size: NA; V: TRBV7-3; DNA: TGTGCCAGCAGCTTAGATACATTGAACACTGAAGCTTTCTTT; CDR3: CASSLDTLNTEAFF
length: 16; D: TRBD1; J: TRBJ1-1; size: NA; V: TRBV7-2; DNA: TGTGCCAGCAGCTTAGTGCGGGGACAGGGGCGTATTGAAGCTTTCTTT; CDR3: CASSLVRGQGRIEAFF
length: 11; D: NA; J: TRBJ2-5; size: NA; V: TRBV5-1; DNA: TGCGCCAGCAGCTTGGAAGAGACCCAGTACTTC; CDR3: CASSLEETQYF
length: 15; D: NA; J: TRBJ1-2; size: NA; V: TRBV2; DNA: TGTGCCAGCAGTGCTGAAGTGACACAGTATTATGGCTACACCTTC; CDR3: CASSAEVTQYYGYTF
length: 18; D: TRBD2; J: TRBJ2-5; size: NA; V: TRBV7-2; DNA: TGTGCCAGCAGCTCCCCTCGGATGTCGGGGGGGGCTCAAGAGACCCAGTACTTC; CDR3: CASSSPRMSGGAQETQYF
length: 14; D: TRBD1; J: TRBJ1-1; size: NA; V: TRBV11-1; DNA: TGTGCCAGCAGCTCCCGGGACAGGGGGCCTGAAGCTTTCTTT; CDR3: CASSSRDRGPEAFF
length: 15; D: TRBD1; J: TRBJ1-2; size: NA; V: TRBV28; DNA: TGTGCCAGCATTCAGTCAGGGGGGCTAAACTATGGCTACACCTTC; CDR3: CASIQSGGLNYGYTF
length: 14; D: NA; J: TRBJ1-1; size: NA; V: TRBV29-1; DNA: TGCAGCGTTGAAGACCAGACAGGCGGCCGTGAAGCTTTCTTT; CDR3: CSVEDQTGGREAFF
length: 20; D: TRBD2; J: TRBJ2-1; size: NA; V: TRBV4-2; DNA: TGTGCCAGCAGCCTTGGGAGGAGCGGGAACTCACCTTATCTAGGGAATGAGCAGTTCTTC; CDR3: CASSLGRSGNSPYLGNEQFF
length: 14; D: TRBD1; J: TRBJ1-1; size: NA; V: TRBV11-2; DNA: TGTGCCAGCAGCTTCGGGGACAGACCCACTGAAGCTTTCTTT; CDR3: CASSFGDRPTEAFF
length: 16; D: NA; J: TRBJ2-7; size: NA; V: TRBV4-1; DNA: TGCGCCAGCAGTCAGGTGGAACTAGTGGACTCCTACGAGCAGTACTTC; CDR3: CASSQVELVDSYEQYF
length: 15; D: TRBD1; J: TRBJ2-7; size: NA; V: TRBV11-3; DNA: TGTGCCAGCAGCTTCGGACAGGGGGCGTATTACGAGCAGTACTTC; CDR3: CASSFGQGAYYEQYF
length: 14; D: NA; J: TRBJ1-1; size: NA; V: TRBV6-6; DNA: TGTGCCAGCAGCTTCCTGGGGGACCGCACTGAAGCTTTCTTT; CDR3: CASSFLGDRTEAFF
length: 15; D: NA; J: TRBJ1-5; size: NA; V: TRBV28; DNA: TGTGCCAGCAGTTTTATCGGGGCCTTCAATCAGCCCCAGCATTTT; CDR3: CASSFIGAFNQPQHF
length: 15; D: TRBD2; J: TRBJ2-7; size: NA; V: TRBV11-2; DNA: TGTGCCAGCAGCTTAATAAGCGGGGGCTCCTACGAGCAGTACTTC; CDR3: CASSLISGGSYEQYF
length: 18; D: TRBD2; J: TRBJ2-1; size: NA; V: TRBV5-4; DNA: TGTGCCAGCAGCTTGACCAAATTAAGCGGGAGCTGGAACAATGAGCAGTTCTTC; CDR3: CASSLTKLSGSWNNEQFF
length: 13; D: NA; J: TRBJ1-5; size: NA; V: TRBV6-1; DNA: TGTGCCAGCAGTGAACAGGGGCGCCTTCCCCAGCATTTT; CDR3: CASSEQGRLPQHF
length: 15; D: NA; J: TRBJ2-7; size: NA; V: TRBV4-1; DNA: TGCGCCAGCAGCCAAGGACAGACCCTTCCTTACGAGCAGTACTTC; CDR3: CASSQGQTLPYEQYF
length: 13; D: NA; J: TRBJ2-5; size: few; V: TRBV4-3; DNA: TGCGCCAGCAGCCAAGGGGTGGGGGAGACCCAGTACTTC; CDR3: CASSQGVGETQYF
length: 17; D: TRBD1; J: TRBJ1-1; size: NA; V: TRBV5-6; DNA: TGTGCCAGCAGCTCTCGGGACAGGAGGTGGGGAGGTACTGAAGCTTTCTTT; CDR3: CASSSRDRRWGGTEAFF
length: 14; D: NA; J: TRBJ2-7; size: NA; V: TRBV5-1; DNA: TGCGCCAGCAGCTTGGTAGTCAGCCCCTACGAGCAGTACTTC; CDR3: CASSLVVSPYEQYF
length: 15; D: NA; J: TRBJ2-4; size: NA; V: TRBV2; DNA: TGTGCCAGCAGTGAAGATGTGCTGGCCAAAAACATTCAGTACTTC; CDR3: CASSEDVLAKNIQYF